This passage covers 30 T cell receptor beta chains from one sample sequenced in a study of T cells in Graves' hyperthyroidism and ophthalmopathy. What was amplified from RNA transcripts were TCR beta CDR3 regions. With the HTBI primer set, the TCR CDR3 went through a first round of RT-PCR. TCRdb itself ran the multiplex PCR reads through MiXCR, one entry per CDR3 protein. The sample records roughly 550,000 distinct CDR3 sequences, approximately 16% being singletons. Material: blood. Receptors originate from a woman aged 25 to 39 with Graves' ophthalmopathy.

This clonotype was counted ten times or more. This chain connects TRBV5-4 to TRBJ2-5; D gene unclear. This CDR3 is 14 amino acids long. CDR1 and CDR2 from the germline V gene are SGHNT and YYREEE (reference sequence). The ends were cut back, 3 bases at V and 2 bases at J, with 11 bases in the middle. The CDR3 DNA is TGTGCCAGCAGCTCAAGCCGAAGACAAGAGACCCAGTACTTC. Translation gives CASSSSRRQETQYF.

This sequence joins TRBV29-1 and TRBJ2-1; no clear D gene. V shed 1 base and J shed 3 bases, with 10 bases lying between them. The germline V gene encodes CDR1 SQVTM and CDR2 ANQGSEA. CDR3 length: 14 residues. The DNA of the CDR3 is TGCAGCGTTGAAGTTCGCCAGGACTACAATGAGCAGTTCTTC. Amino acid sequence: CSVEVRQDYNEQFF.

This rearrangement joins TRBV28 to TRBJ2-1; possibly TRBD1 for D (5 bases). From germline, CDR1 is MDHEN and CDR2 SYDVKM. The germline V and J ends were trimmed by 8 bases and 2 bases, with 7 bases remaining between them. The CDR3 is made up of 12 amino acids. CDR3 protein: CASGATYNEQFF. The CDR3 DNA follows: TGTGCCAGCGGGGCGACCTACAATGAGCAGTTCTTC. Together with reference TRBV28 and TRBJ2-1, the CDR3 gives the full variable domain: DVKVTQSSRYLVKRTGEKVFLECVQDMDHENMFWYRQDPGLGLRLIYFSYDVKMKEKGDIPEGYSVSREKKERFSLILESASTNQTSMYLCASGATYNEQFFGPGTRLTVL.

At least ten counts were recorded for this clonotype. Written as DNA, the CDR3 is TGTGCCAGCAGCTTAAGCCCACTAGCGGGGTCCCCCACAGATACGCAGTATTTT. Translation gives CASSLSPLAGSPTDTQYF. The V and J genes are TRBV7-2 and TRBJ2-3, with TRBD2 identical over 10 bases. This CDR3 comprises 18 residues. Trimming cost V 2 bases and J 2 bases; bases outside gene matches: 10. Germline lookup yields CDR1 SGHTA and CDR2 FQGNSA.

The chain employs TRBV6-1 and TRBJ2-1, with 9 bases lining up with TRBD2. V trimming: 0 bases; J trimming: 12 bases; junction bases outside the gene matches: 6. Looked up from germline, CDR1 is MNHNS and CDR2 is SASEGT. The CDR3 has 14 amino acids. CDR3 sequence (DNA): TGTGCCAGCAGTGAAGCCCTTAGGACTAGCGTGCAGTTCTTC. Translating it yields CASSEALRTSVQFF.

Comments on this clonotype: A much bigger clone sits one base away, suggesting this may be a read error. Likely a read error: the CDR3 ends without its conserved phenylalanine or tryptophan. The chain recombines TRBV7-2 with TRBJ2-7; D is possibly TRBD2 (5 bases). V lost 1 base and J lost 5, with 15 bases in between. CDR1 and CDR2 (germline): SGHTA, FQGNSA. The CDR3 contains 15 residues. The DNA for the CDR3 is TGTGCCAGCAGCTTAGAGCGCGGGTGGTTCCACGAGCAGTACCTC. Protein: CASSLERGWFHEQYL.

In the case of this clonotype: A much larger clone sits a single nucleotide away, making a read error possible. The chain uses TRBV3-1 and TRBJ2-5, with D uncertain. This CDR3 contains 12 residues. Germline V CDR1 and CDR2: LGHDT, YNNKEL (reference sequence). DNA for the CDR3: TGTACCAGCAGCCAGGCCATGCAGACCCAGTACTTC. As protein: CTSSQAMQTQYF.

This clonotype has just a few counts. The V gene is TRBV5-6, the J gene TRBJ2-1; no reliable D call. There are 13 residues in the CDR3. CDR1 is SGHDT, CDR2 YYEEEE, per germline. Trimming stripped 5 bases from V and 0 bases from J, with 6 bases between. The CDR3, as DNA: TGTGCCAGCAGAGTTAGCTCCTACAATGAGCAGTTCTTC. It yields the protein CASRVSSYNEQFF.

The rearrangement joins TRBV3-1 to TRBJ2-7; D unresolved. Between the trimmed V and J ends, which lost 1 base and 0 bases, there was a span of 13 bases. This CDR3 has 16 residues. CDR1 and CDR2 from the germline V gene are LGHDT and YNNKEL (reference sequence). DNA for the CDR3: TGTGCCAGCAGCCAAGTAACACAATTCCTCTCCTACGAGCAGTACTTC. Translation: CASSQVTQFLSYEQYF.

This clonotype was observed at least ten times. The chain employs TRBV11-1 and TRBJ2-3, with 10 bases identical to TRBD1. Trimming cost V 4 bases and J 0 bases; bases outside gene matches: 4. Germline V lookup: CDR1 SGHAT, CDR2 FQDESV (reference sequence). The CDR3 runs 16 residues. CDR3 sequence (DNA): TGTGCCAGCAGCTCGGGGGACAGGGGAAGCACAGATACGCAGTATTTT. Translating gives CASSSGDRGSTDTQYF.

This chain joins TRBV28 and TRBJ2-2; possible D gene TRBD2, 6 bases. CDR3 length equals 17 residues. Germline V lookup: CDR1 MDHEN, CDR2 SYDVKM. Trimming took off 3 bases at V and 3 bases at J, with 17 bases between the two ends. The CDR3 sequence: CASSLGSEAGDTGELFF. The DNA of the CDR3 is TGTGCCAGCAGTTTGGGGAGTGAAGCGGGTGACACCGGGGAGCTGTTTTTT.

This clonotype was counted many times. V and J are TRBV18 and TRBJ1-4; 11 positions agree with TRBD1. From germline, CDR1 is KGHSH and CDR2 LQKENI. This CDR3 contains 16 residues. With 2 bases clipped from V and 9 bases from J, the junction kept 8 bases outside the gene matches. The CDR3 protein is CASSPSEGTGGQKLFF. The CDR3 nucleotides read TGTGCCAGCTCACCATCCGAAGGGACAGGGGGGCAAAAACTGTTTTTT.

The table lists this clonotype with a few counts. The chain carries TRBV4-3 and TRBJ2-7, with D perhaps matching TRBD2 (6 bases). Germline loops: CDR1 LGHNA, CDR2 YSLEER. The length of the CDR3 is 15 residues. Trimming removed 1 base from V and 0 bases from J, with 10 bases in between. The CDR3 DNA follows: TGCGCCAGCAGCCAAGCTATGCGGGGCTCCTACGAGCAGTACTTC. This gives the protein CASSQAMRGSYEQYF.

V is TRBV7-2 and J is TRBJ1-5; 9 nucleotides match TRBD1. After removal of 5 bases from V and 4 bases from J, the junction contained 15 bases not matched to a gene. The CDR3 is made up of 18 amino acids. The germline V gene encodes CDR1 SGHTA and CDR2 FQGNSA. The CDR3 sequence: CASSEKVQGAWRNQPQHF. In DNA form, the CDR3 reads TGTGCCAGCAGCGAAAAGGTACAGGGGGCTTGGAGGAATCAGCCCCAGCATTTT. Full variable domain (missing parts from reference TRBV7-2 and TRBJ1-5): GAGVSQSPSNKVTEKGKDVELRCDPISGHTALYWYRQSLGQGLEFLIYFQGNSAPDKSGLPSDRFSAERTGGSVSTLTIQRTQQEDSAVYLCASSEKVQGAWRNQPQHFGDGTRLSIL.

The chain links TRBV6-1 to TRBJ2-7; D is possibly TRBD1 (6 bases). Germline values: CDR1 MNHNS, CDR2 SASEGT. The CDR3 has 14 amino acids. With 6 bases removed from V and 3 bases from J, the gap between germline ends came to 15 bases. The CDR3 spells CASSVFQGRYEQYF. The CDR3 nucleotides read TGTGCCAGCAGCGTATTCCAGGGGCGCTACGAGCAGTACTTC.

The rearrangement joins TRBV4-1 to TRBJ2-1, with a possible D match to TRBD2 (7 bases). Between the trimmed V and J ends, which lost 0 bases and 8 bases, there was a span of 14 bases. CDR1 MGHRA and CDR2 YSYEKL come from the germline V gene. The CDR3 runs 15 residues. The CDR3 DNA reads as TGCGCCAGCAGCCAAGATAAAAGGGGGGGGGATGAGCAGTTCTTC. This gives the protein CASSQDKRGGDEQFF.

In this sample, this clonotype turned up many times. The chain has TRBV28 and TRBJ2-7; TRBD1 matches at 10 bases. Germline V gives CDR1 MDHEN, CDR2 SYDVKM. With 7 bases clipped from V and 11 bases from J, the junction kept 11 bases outside the gene matches. The CDR3 sequence is 13 residues long. Here the CDR3 DNA reads TGTGCCAGCACCTACCCTGGGACAGGGGAGAAGTACTTC. Translation gives CASTYPGTGEKYF.

The CDR3 nucleotides read TGTGCCAGCAGCCTAGTAGCGGGAAATTCAGATACGCAGTATTTT. As protein: CASSLVAGNSDTQYF. The V gene is TRBV7-9, the J gene TRBJ2-3, with 8 bases fitting TRBD2. Per germline, CDR1 SEHNR and CDR2 FQNEAQ (reference sequence). This CDR3 has 15 amino acids. Unmatched junction bases numbered 8, after V lost 5 bases and J lost 4 bases. The complete variable domain, with remaining parts taken from reference TRBV7-9 and TRBJ2-3, reads DTGVSQNPRHKITKRGQNVTFRCDPISEHNRLYWYRQTLGQGPEFLTYFQNEAQLEKSRLLSDRFSAERPKGSFSTLEIQRTEQGDSAMYLCASSLVAGNSDTQYFGPGTRLTVL.

This clonotype was seen a handful of times. The chain joins TRBV6-5 to TRBJ2-7, with a tentative D call TRBD2 (5 bases). Trimming removed 1 base from V and 0 bases from J, with 10 bases in between. The CDR3 covers 15 residues. Germline assignment: CDR1 MNHEY and CDR2 SVGAGI. The CDR3 nucleotides read TGTGCCAGCAGTTACTTCACGGGAAGCTCCTACGAGCAGTACTTC. This translates into CASSYFTGSSYEQYF.

CDR3 nucleotides: TGTGCCAGCAGTTCACATATCCGGGAGCTGTTTTTT. Translated: CASSSHIRELFF. The genes are TRBV28 and TRBJ2-2; no reliable D call. CDR1 is MDHEN and CDR2 is SYDVKM in the germline V gene. The CDR3 consists of 12 residues. Trimming removed 4 bases from V and 9 bases from J, with 9 bases in between.

This clonotype was detected a few times. The J gene is TRBJ2-7, the V gene TRBV6-1; D is unresolved. V lost 5 bases and J lost 7, with 12 bases in between. Germline values: CDR1 MNHNS, CDR2 SASEGT. The CDR3 runs 12 residues. The CDR3 spells CASSRPLGEQYF. The DNA for the CDR3 is TGTGCCAGCAGTCGGCCCCTGGGGGAGCAGTACTTC.

This clonotype was seen repeatedly, ten times or more. V usage is TRBV28 and J usage is TRBJ2-1, with 8 bases identical to TRBD2. Trimming cost V 3 bases and J 8 bases; bases outside gene matches: 6. Germline lookup yields CDR1 MDHEN and CDR2 SYDVKM. The CDR3 has 14 amino acids. The CDR3 DNA reads TGTGCCAGCAGTTTGACTAGCGATCTACATGAGCAGTTCTTC. Protein sequence: CASSLTSDLHEQFF.

This clonotype was picked up many times. V usage is TRBV2 and J usage is TRBJ1-1, with 8 bases fitting TRBD1. Germline V gives CDR1 SNHLY, CDR2 FYNNEI. Losses at the gene ends were 8 bases for V and 1 base for J; bases not matched to a gene: 3. This CDR3 is 13 amino acids long. The CDR3 sequence: CASWGQANTEAFF. CDR3 DNA sequence: TGTGCCAGCTGGGGACAGGCGAACACTGAAGCTTTCTTT.

This clonotype was observed a few times. The V call is TRBV6-5, the J call TRBJ1-2; D remains unclear. The CDR3 loop spans 15 amino acids. V was shortened by 0 bases and J by 6 bases, with 14 bases between the two germline ends. CDR1 and CDR2 (germline): MNHEY, SVGAGI. The CDR3 nucleotides are TGTGCCAGCAGTTACTCGATCGGTGAGAAAGATGGCTACACCTTC. The encoded protein is CASSYSIGEKDGYTF.

This clonotype was observed at least ten times. This rearrangement joins TRBV6-2 or TRBV6-3 to TRBJ1-1; 8 bases fit TRBD1. Germline assignment: CDR1 MNHEY and CDR2 SVGEGT. The CDR3 has 14 amino acids. V gave up 1 base and J gave up 5 bases; unmatched junction bases: 3. The CDR3, as DNA: TGTGCCAGCAGTTACTGGAACAGGGGGACTGAAGCTTTCTTT. This translates into CASSYWNRGTEAFF.

In its sample, this clonotype was seen many times. The rearrangement uses TRBV20-1 and TRBJ2-5; 9 bases match TRBD2. Looked up from germline, CDR1 is DFQATT and CDR2 is SNEGSKA (reference sequence). V shed 6 bases and J 0 bases; nucleotides not matched to a gene: 5. The CDR3 is made up of 14 amino acids. CDR3 protein: CSAQTSGNQETQYF. DNA of the CDR3: TGCAGTGCCCAGACTAGCGGAAACCAAGAGACCCAGTACTTC.

This chain links TRBV7-9 with TRBJ2-6, with D possibly called TRBD1 or TRBD2 (6 bases each). This CDR3 comprises 16 residues. CDR1 and CDR2 (germline): SEHNR, FQNEAQ (reference sequence). The V end was cut by 2 bases, the J end by 0 bases, with 8 bases between. The CDR3 sequence: CASSLRGASGANVLTF. The CDR3 DNA follows: TGTGCCAGCAGCTTAAGGGGGGCCTCTGGGGCCAACGTCCTGACTTTC.

The sample holds a few counts of this clonotype. The chain joins TRBV9 to TRBJ2-3; D not resolved. This CDR3 contains 15 residues. The V and J ends lost 0 bases and 2 bases respectively, with 10 bases between them. The germline V gene has CDR1 SGDLS and CDR2 YYNGEE. The CDR3 reads CASSVVGTYTDTQYF. The CDR3 nucleotides read TGTGCCAGCAGCGTAGTTGGCACCTACACAGATACGCAGTATTTT.

This clonotype was seen many times. This chain uses TRBV6-2 or TRBV6-3 with TRBJ2-7, with D possibly being TRBD1 (5 bases). Germline values: CDR1 MNHEY, CDR2 SVGEGT. V was pared by 6 bases and J by 7 bases, with 10 bases between. CDR3 length equals 11 residues. CDR3 residues: CASRQAPEQYF. CDR3 DNA: TGTGCCAGCAGACAGGCTCCTGAGCAGTACTTC.

This clonotype was detected only a few times. The J gene is TRBJ2-1, the V gene TRBV6-2 or TRBV6-3; no firm D call. V lost 0 bases and J 6 bases, leaving 9 bases between the germline ends. The CDR3 covers 14 residues. The germline V gene has CDR1 MNHEY and CDR2 SVGEGT. CDR3 amino acids: CASSYSGLVNEQFF. CDR3 DNA: TGTGCCAGCAGTTACTCAGGGCTAGTCAATGAGCAGTTCTTC.